The 10 T cell receptor beta chains below come from one sample, sequenced in a study of blood T cell repertoires in COVID-19. Using immunoSEQ multiplex PCR, the repertoire was profiled, and TCRdb retains in-frame clones only, with some absent. The sample records some 420,000 clones, approximately 92% being singletons. Sequencing was done on a sample of PBMCs or T cells enriched from blood (not recorded which). These TCRs come from a young man who had recovered from COVID-19.

The chain employs TRBV3-1 (or the pseudogene TRBV3-2) and TRBJ2-5; weak D call: TRBD2 (6 bases). Trimming removed 0 bases at V and 2 bases at J, with 7 bases between. The CDR3 spans 14 residues. Germline CDR1 and CDR2: LGHDT and YNNKEL (reference sequence). The CDR3 loop is CASSQDLAQETQYF. The CDR3 DNA sequence: TGTGCCAGCAGCCAAGATCTAGCGCAAGAGACCCAGTACTTC.

A single count supports this clone. V usage is TRBV30 and J usage is TRBJ2-3; perhaps TRBD2 as D (5 bases). The CDR3 is 13 amino acids. Germline CDR1 is GTSNPN and CDR2 is SVGIG (reference sequence). The V end was cut by 5 bases, the J end by 6 bases, with 15 bases between. CDR3 protein: CAWGTGIGDTQYF. The CDR3 DNA sequence: TGTGCCTGGGGTACGGGGATAGGGGATACGCAGTATTTT.

The chain joins TRBV7-9 to TRBJ1-6; TRBD1 matches 8 bases. The V segment lost 5 bases and the J segment 6 bases; nucleotides outside the gene matches: 6. CDR3 length: 15 residues. The germline V gene encodes CDR1 SEHNR and CDR2 FQNEAQ (reference sequence). This CDR3 reads CASSPGGAFNSPLHF. The DNA of the CDR3 is TGTGCCAGCAGCCCAGGGGGCGCTTTTAATTCACCCCTCCACTTT.

The chain uses TRBV5-1 and TRBJ1-2; the match to TRBD1 covers 9 bases. Looked up from germline, CDR1 is SGHRS and CDR2 is YFSETQ. This CDR3 comprises 13 residues. The V gene end was trimmed by 9 bases and the J gene end by 8 bases; junction bases not matched to a gene: 11. The CDR3 here is CATNRQGEGGYTF. In DNA form, the CDR3 reads TGCGCCACCAACCGACAGGGGGAAGGGGGCTACACCTTC.

The chain carries TRBV4-1 and TRBJ2-3, with TRBD1 matching 9 bases. From germline, CDR1 is MGHRA and CDR2 YSYEKL. The CDR3 is 18 residues long. The junction had 18 bases not matched to a gene; V was cut back by 7 bases and J by 4 bases. CDR3 nucleotides: TGCGCCAGCATGCTTAGGGGCCAGACAGGGGGGGTCCCAGATACGCAGTATTTT. Its protein product is CASMLRGQTGGVPDTQYF.

The chain couples TRBV6-6 to TRBJ1-2, with TRBD1 identical over 7 bases. CDR1 and CDR2 (germline): MNHNY, SVGAGI (reference sequence). The CDR3 covers 14 residues. Trimming removed 6 bases from V and 3 bases from J; junction bases left unmatched: 7. CDR3: CASSTQGTYYGYTF. The DNA of the CDR3 is TGTGCCAGCAGCACACAGGGGACCTACTATGGCTACACCTTC.

This rearrangement joins TRBV12-3 or TRBV12-4 to TRBJ1-5; 7 nucleotides match TRBD1. With 6 bases clipped from V and 6 bases from J, the junction kept 2 bases outside the gene matches. This CDR3 has 12 amino acids. The CDR3 loop reads CASSRDSQPQHF. The CDR3 DNA reads TGTGCCAGCAGCCGGGACAGTCAGCCCCAGCATTTT.

The V and J genes are TRBV9 and TRBJ1-5, with a tentative D call TRBD1 (5 bases). This CDR3 contains 15 residues. Trimming pared 4 bases from V and 4 bases from J, leaving 15 bases between. Germline assignment: CDR1 SGDLS and CDR2 YYNGEE. Here the CDR3 reads CASSITGEVNQPQHF. The CDR3, as DNA: TGTGCCAGCAGCATAACAGGAGAGGTTAATCAGCCCCAGCATTTT.

V and J are TRBV28 and TRBJ1-2; 7 nucleotides line up with TRBD1. Germline loops: CDR1 MDHEN, CDR2 SYDVKM. CDR3 size: 15 residues. The trim removed 7 bases at V and 6 bases at J, leaving 14 bases unmatched. The CDR3 protein is CASNRLDRSGDGYTF. As DNA, the CDR3 is TGTGCCAGCAACCGCCTGGACAGGTCCGGGGATGGCTACACCTTC.

The chain couples TRBV10-3 to TRBJ1-1; the D is unclear. There are 15 residues in the CDR3. Trimming left V 10 bases short and J 0 bases short, with 18 bases between. From germline, CDR1 is ENHRY and CDR2 SYGVKD. As DNA, the CDR3 is TGTGCCACCCACCGCGCACCCCCGTTGAACACTGAAGCTTTCTTT. This encodes CATHRAPPLNTEAFF.